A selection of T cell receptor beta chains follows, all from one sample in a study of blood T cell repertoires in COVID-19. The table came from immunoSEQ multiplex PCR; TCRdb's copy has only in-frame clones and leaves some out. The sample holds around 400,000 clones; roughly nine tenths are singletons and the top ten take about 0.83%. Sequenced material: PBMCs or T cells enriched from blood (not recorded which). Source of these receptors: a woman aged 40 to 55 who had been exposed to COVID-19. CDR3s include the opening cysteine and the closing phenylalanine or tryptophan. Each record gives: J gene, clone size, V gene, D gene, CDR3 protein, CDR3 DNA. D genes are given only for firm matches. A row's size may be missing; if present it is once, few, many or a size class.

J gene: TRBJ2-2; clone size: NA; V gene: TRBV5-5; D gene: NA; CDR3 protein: CASSLEVTNTGELFF; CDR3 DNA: TGTGCCAGCAGCTTAGAGGTGACGAACACCGGGGAGCTGTTTTTT
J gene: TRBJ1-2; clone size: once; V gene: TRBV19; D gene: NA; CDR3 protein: CASSIHPYGYTF; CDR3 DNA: TGTGCCAGTAGTATTCATCCCTATGGCTACACCTTC
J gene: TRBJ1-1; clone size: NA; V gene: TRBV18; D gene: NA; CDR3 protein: CASSPNTDTEAFF; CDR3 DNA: TGTGCCAGCTCACCGAATACAGACACTGAAGCTTTCTTT
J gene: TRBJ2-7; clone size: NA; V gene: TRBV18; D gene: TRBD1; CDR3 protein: CASSSTGGGYEQYF; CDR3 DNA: TGTGCCAGCTCTTCAACAGGGGGAGGCTACGAGCAGTACTTC
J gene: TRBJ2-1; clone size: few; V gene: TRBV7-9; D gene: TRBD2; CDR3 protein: CASSRREGISPQFF; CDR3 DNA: TGTGCCAGCAGCCGACGGGAGGGCATTTCGCCCCAGTTCTTC
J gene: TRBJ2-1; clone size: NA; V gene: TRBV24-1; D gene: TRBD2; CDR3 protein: CATSDLLAGVARQFF; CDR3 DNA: TGTGCCACCAGTGATTTGTTAGCGGGAGTAGCAAGGCAGTTCTTC
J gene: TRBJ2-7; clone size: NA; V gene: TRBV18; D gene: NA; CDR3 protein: CASSPSVGDAGQYF; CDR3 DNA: TGTGCCAGCTCACCATCGGTTGGGGATGCGGGTCAGTACTTC
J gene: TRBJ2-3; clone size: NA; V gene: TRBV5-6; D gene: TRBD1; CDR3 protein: CASSLYRDRSTDTQYF; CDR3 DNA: TGTGCCAGCAGCTTGTACCGGGACAGAAGCACAGATACGCAGTATTTT
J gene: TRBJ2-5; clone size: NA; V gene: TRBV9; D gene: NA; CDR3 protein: CASSVEGDTQETQYF; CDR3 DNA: TGTGCCAGCAGCGTAGAGGGGGACACCCAAGAGACCCAGTACTTC
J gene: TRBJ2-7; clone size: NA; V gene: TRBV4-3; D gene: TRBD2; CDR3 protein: CASSQNSGGPYEQYF; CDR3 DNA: TGCGCCAGCAGCCAAAATTCGGGGGGTCCCTACGAGCAGTACTTC
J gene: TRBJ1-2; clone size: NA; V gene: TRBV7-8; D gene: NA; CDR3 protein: CASSLGGYLATGGYTF; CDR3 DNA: TGTGCCAGCAGCTTAGGGGGATACTTAGCGACGGGTGGCTACACCTTC
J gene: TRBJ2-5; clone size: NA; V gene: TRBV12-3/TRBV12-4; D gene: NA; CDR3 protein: CASSLKRETQYF; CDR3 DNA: TGTGCCAGCAGTTTAAAGCGAGAGACCCAGTACTTC
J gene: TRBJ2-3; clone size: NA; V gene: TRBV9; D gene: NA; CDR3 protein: CASSPQEGTARRTDTQYF; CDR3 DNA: TGTGCCAGCAGCCCCCAGGAGGGGACAGCTCGCCGCACAGATACGCAGTATTTT
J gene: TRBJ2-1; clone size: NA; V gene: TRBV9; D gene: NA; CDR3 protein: CASSVGGPLTNEQFF; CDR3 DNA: TGTGCCAGCAGCGTAGGAGGGCCCCTCACCAATGAGCAGTTCTTC
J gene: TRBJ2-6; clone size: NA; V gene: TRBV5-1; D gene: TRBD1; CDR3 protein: CASSTARGQGQGANVLTF; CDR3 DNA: TGCGCCAGCAGCACAGCTCGGGGACAGGGACAGGGGGCCAACGTCCTGACTTTC
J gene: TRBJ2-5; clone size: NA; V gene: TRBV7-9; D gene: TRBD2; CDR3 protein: CASTRRGSSAGGPETQYF; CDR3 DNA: TGTGCCAGCACCCGTCGGGGCAGTTCGGCGGGGGGGCCGGAGACCCAGTACTTC
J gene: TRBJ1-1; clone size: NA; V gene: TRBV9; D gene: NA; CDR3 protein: CASSVDGRGAMNTEAFF; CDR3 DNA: TGTGCCAGCAGCGTAGATGGGAGAGGCGCCATGAACACTGAAGCTTTCTTT
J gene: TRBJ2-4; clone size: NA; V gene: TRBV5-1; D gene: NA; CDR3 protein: CASSEQGNGAKNIQYF; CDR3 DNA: TGCGCCAGCAGCGAACAGGGAAATGGAGCCAAAAACATTCAGTACTTC
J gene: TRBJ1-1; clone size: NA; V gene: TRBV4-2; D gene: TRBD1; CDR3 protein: CASSQDDRVSTEAFF; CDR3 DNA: TGTGCCAGCAGCCAAGATGACAGGGTGAGCACTGAAGCTTTCTTT
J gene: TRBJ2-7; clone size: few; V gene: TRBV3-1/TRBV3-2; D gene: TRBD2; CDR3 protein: CASSQAGLAGQEQYF; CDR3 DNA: TGTGCCAGCAGCCAAGCGGGACTAGCGGGGCAAGAGCAGTACTTC
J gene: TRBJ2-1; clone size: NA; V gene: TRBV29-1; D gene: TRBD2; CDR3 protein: CSVLGLAGEGHRGEQFF; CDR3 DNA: TGCAGCGTCCTTGGACTAGCGGGAGAAGGTCACCGTGGTGAGCAGTTCTTC
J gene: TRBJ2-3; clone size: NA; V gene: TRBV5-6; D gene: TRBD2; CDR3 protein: CASSLVGLAVGSDTQYF; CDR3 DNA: TGTGCCAGCAGCTTGGTGGGTCTAGCGGTGGGGTCAGATACGCAGTATTTT
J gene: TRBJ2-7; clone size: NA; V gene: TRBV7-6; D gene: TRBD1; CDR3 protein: CASSSTWLPGTASYEQYF; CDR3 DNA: TGTGCCAGCAGCTCCACCTGGTTACCCGGGACAGCCTCCTACGAGCAGTACTTC
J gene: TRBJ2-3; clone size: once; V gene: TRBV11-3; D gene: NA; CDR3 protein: CASSLVGGALQYF; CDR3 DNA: TGTGCCAGCAGCTTAGTGGGCGGGGCCCTGCAGTATTTT
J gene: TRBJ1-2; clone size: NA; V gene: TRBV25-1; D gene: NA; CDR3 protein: CASSVSRDYGYTF; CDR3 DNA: TGTGCCAGCAGTGTATCGAGGGACTATGGCTACACCTTC
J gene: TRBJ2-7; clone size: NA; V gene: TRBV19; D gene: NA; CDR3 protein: CATASLANEQYF; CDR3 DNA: TGTGCCACCGCCTCCCTAGCGAATGAGCAGTACTTC
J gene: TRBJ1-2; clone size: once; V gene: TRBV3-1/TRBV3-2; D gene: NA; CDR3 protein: CASSQAPGSGYTF; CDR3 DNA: TGTGCCAGCAGCCAGGCCCCAGGCTCGGGCTACACCTTC
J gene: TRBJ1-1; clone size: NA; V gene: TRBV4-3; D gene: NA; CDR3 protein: CASSQGRGGPNTEAFF; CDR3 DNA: TGCGCCAGCAGCCAAGGAAGGGGTGGGCCGAACACTGAAGCTTTCTTT
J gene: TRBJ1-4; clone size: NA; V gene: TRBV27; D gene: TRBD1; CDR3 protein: CASSQQGALVNEKLFF; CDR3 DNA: TGTGCCAGCAGTCAACAGGGGGCTCTAGTTAATGAAAAACTGTTTTTT
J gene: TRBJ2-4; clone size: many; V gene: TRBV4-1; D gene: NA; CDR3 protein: CASSQDIAGTAQNIQYF; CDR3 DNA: TGCGCCAGCAGCCAAGATATTGCGGGAACGGCTCAAAACATTCAGTACTTC
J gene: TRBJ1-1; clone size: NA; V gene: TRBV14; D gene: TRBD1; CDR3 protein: CASSQVGTGVFGTEAFF; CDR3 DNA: TGTGCCAGCAGCCAAGTAGGGACAGGGGTATTCGGGACTGAAGCTTTCTTT
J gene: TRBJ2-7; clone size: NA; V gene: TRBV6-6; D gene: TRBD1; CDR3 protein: CASSKFGQASYEQYF; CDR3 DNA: TGTGCCAGCAGTAAATTCGGACAGGCCTCCTACGAGCAGTACTTC
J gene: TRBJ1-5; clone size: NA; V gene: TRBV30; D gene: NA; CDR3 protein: CAWSTGFDYQPQHF; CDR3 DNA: TGTGCCTGGAGTACAGGGTTCGACTATCAGCCCCAGCATTTT